This entry lists 17 T cell receptor beta chains sequenced from one sample in a study of radiation and T cells in renal cell carcinoma. Specified time point: blood 2 weeks post-SBRT. Treatment specified: 15 Gy SBRT to primary tumor, nephrectomy 4 weeks later. Some clones are missing from TCRdb's copy, which holds only in-frame ones; the method was immunoSEQ multiplex PCR. The data hold about 150,000 clones, with 80% to 90% observed a single time. The source material was blood, sampled from a patient whose treatment included radiotherapy and nephrectomy. The origin of the receptors is a woman aged 45-65 years with renal cell carcinoma.

The chain is built from TRBV14 and TRBJ2-1; D gene ambiguous. V shed 4 bases and J shed 4 bases, with 14 bases lying between them. Germline V lookup: CDR1 SGHDN, CDR2 FVKESK. This CDR3 comprises 15 residues. The CDR3 DNA reads TGTGCCAGCAGCCGGGTGGTAGCATCTTACAATGAGCAGTTCTTC. Residues: CASSRVVASYNEQFF.

The chain carries TRBV29-1 and TRBJ2-7; D remains unclear. The CDR3 sequence is 12 residues long. Germline-derived CDR1 and CDR2 are SQVTM and ANQGSEA. Trimming shortened V by 1 base and J by 3 bases, and 7 bases separated the two germline ends. The CDR3 region has the DNA TGCAGCGTTGAAGGGCCCGGCTACGAGCAGTACTTC. Translated, it gives CSVEGPGYEQYF.

The chain links TRBV18 to TRBJ2-5; D gene ambiguous. This CDR3 comprises 12 residues. From germline, CDR1 is KGHSH and CDR2 LQKENI. Trimming removed 2 bases at V and 5 bases at J, with 6 bases between. The CDR3 region has the DNA TGTGCCAGCTCACCAGGTTTGGAGACCCAGTACTTC. Protein: CASSPGLETQYF.

This clone was seen once. The chain joins TRBV6-5 to TRBJ2-5; D is perhaps TRBD2 (6 bases). The germline CDR1 and CDR2 sequences are MNHEY and SVGAGI. The V end lost 2 bases, the J end lost 2 bases, and 15 bases lay between the germline ends. The CDR3 is made up of 16 amino acids. This chain's CDR3 is CASSYPGLRGQETQYF. CDR3 in DNA: TGTGCCAGCAGTTACCCGGGACTTAGGGGACAAGAGACCCAGTACTTC.

V is TRBV5-4 and J is TRBJ2-1, with D tentatively TRBD1 (5 bases). The germline gives CDR1 SGHNT, CDR2 YYREEE (reference sequence). The CDR3 sequence is 16 residues long. The V end was cut by 2 bases, the J end by 8 bases, with 20 bases between. Here the CDR3 reads CASSFGLSQDTDEQFF. In DNA, the CDR3 is TGTGCCAGCAGCTTTGGTCTCTCCCAGGACACCGATGAGCAGTTCTTC.

The chain uses TRBV7-9 and TRBJ1-6, with D perhaps matching TRBD1 (6 bases). The germline V gene encodes CDR1 SEHNR and CDR2 FQNEAQ (reference sequence). This CDR3 has 14 amino acids. V lost 1 base to trimming and J lost 7 bases, with 8 bases between them. DNA of the CDR3: TGTGCCAGCAGCTTAGGGGGGGCCAATTCACCCCTCCACTTT. Protein product: CASSLGGANSPLHF.

The chain is built from TRBV30 and TRBJ2-1, with 7 bases fitting TRBD2. Germline assignment: CDR1 GTSNPN and CDR2 SVGIG (reference sequence). There are 15 residues in the CDR3. The V gene end was trimmed by 1 base and the J gene end by 0 bases; junction bases not matched to a gene: 3. CDR3 loop: CAWSGGRDSYNEQFF. CDR3 bases: TGTGCCTGGAGTGGAGGGAGGGACTCCTACAATGAGCAGTTCTTC.

This rearrangement joins TRBV7-2 to TRBJ2-5, with 9 nucleotides matching TRBD1. CDR3 size: 15 residues. Germline V lookup: CDR1 SGHTA, CDR2 FQGNSA. Trimming took 3 bases from V and 0 from J; bases not matched to a gene: 2. This CDR3 is CASSFDRGNQETQYF. CDR3 DNA: TGTGCCAGCAGCTTTGACAGGGGGAACCAAGAGACCCAGTACTTC.

The chain joins TRBV7-9 to TRBJ2-1, with 7 bases identical to TRBD2. The length of the CDR3 is 13 residues. Germline V CDR1 and CDR2: SEHNR, FQNEAQ (reference sequence). V was pared by 5 bases and J by 2 bases, with 0 bases of the junction left unmatched. The CDR3 sequence: CASSSGTYNEQFF. The CDR3 nucleotides are TGTGCCAGCAGCAGCGGGACCTACAATGAGCAGTTCTTC. Supplemented by reference TRBV7-9 and TRBJ2-1, the full variable domain reads DTGVSQNPRHKITKRGQNVTFRCDPISEHNRLYWYRQTLGQGPEFLTYFQNEAQLEKSRLLSDRFSAERPKGSFSTLEIQRTEQGDSAMYLCASSSGTYNEQFFGPGTRLTVL.

The chain joins TRBV4-1 to TRBJ2-5; D is perhaps TRBD1 (5 bases). V gave up 0 bases and J gave up 1 base, with 12 bases separating them. The CDR3 is 16 residues long. Germline lookup yields CDR1 MGHRA and CDR2 YSYEKL. CDR3 amino acids: CASSQDRGSIQETQYF. For the CDR3, the DNA is TGCGCCAGCAGCCAAGATAGGGGCTCAATCCAAGAGACCCAGTACTTC.

This chain connects TRBV7-3 to TRBJ2-5; D call uncertain. This CDR3 is 15 amino acids long. V was trimmed by 0 bases and J by 1 base, leaving 9 bases between them. Germline CDR1 is SGHTA and CDR2 is FQGTGA. Here the CDR3 reads CASSLTVYSQETQYF. Written as DNA, the CDR3 is TGTGCCAGCAGCTTAACGGTCTATTCCCAAGAGACCCAGTACTTC.

This chain connects TRBV11-2 to TRBJ2-2, with D unresolved. The V and J ends lost 1 base and 2 bases respectively, with 11 bases between them. Per germline, CDR1 SGHAT and CDR2 FQNNGV. This CDR3 has 16 amino acids. The CDR3 nucleotides read TGTGCCAGCAGCTTAGCGGAAGGTGGCAACACCGGGGAGCTGTTTTTT. It specifies CASSLAEGGNTGELFF.

The gene calls are TRBV9 and TRBJ1-2; 7 nucleotides match TRBD1. J lost 5 bases, V lost 3 bases, and 7 bases had no gene match. Germline CDR1 SGDLS, CDR2 YYNGEE. The CDR3 covers 14 residues. The CDR3 region has the DNA TGTGCCAGCAGCGCTTGGACAGGACGGTATGGCTACACCTTC. The encoded protein is CASSAWTGRYGYTF. Full variable domain (missing parts from reference TRBV9 and TRBJ1-2): DSGVTQTPKHLITATGQRVTLRCSPRSGDLSVYWYQQSLDQGLQFLIQYYNGEERAKGNILERFSAQQFPDLHSELNLSSLELGDSALYFCASSAWTGRYGYTFGSGTRLTVV.

V usage is TRBV30 and J usage is TRBJ1-5; D ambiguous. The CDR3 extends over 13 amino acids. Trimming removed 2 bases at V and 0 bases at J, with 5 bases between. Germline loops: CDR1 GTSNPN, CDR2 SVGIG (reference sequence). Here the CDR3 reads CAWSLYSNQPQHF. The CDR3, as DNA: TGTGCCTGGAGTTTGTATAGCAATCAGCCCCAGCATTTT. The complete variable domain, with remaining parts taken from reference TRBV30 and TRBJ1-5, reads SQTIHQWPATLVQPVGSPLSLECTVEGTSNPNLYWYRQAAGRGLQLLFYSVGIGQISSEVPQNLSASRPQDRQFILSSKKLLLSDSGFYLCAWSLYSNQPQHFGDGTRLSIL.

V usage is TRBV5-1 and J usage is TRBJ2-5; D possibly uses TRBD1 or TRBD2 (5 bases each). The CDR3 is made up of 14 amino acids. V lost 0 bases and J lost 2, with 8 bases in between. Germline CDR1 reads SGHRS; CDR2 reads YFSETQ. CDR3 sequence reads: CASSLGGFQETQYF. The CDR3 DNA follows: TGCGCCAGCAGCTTGGGGGGGTTTCAAGAGACCCAGTACTTC.

The gene calls are TRBV6-6 and TRBJ2-5, with TRBD2 identical over 12 bases. The CDR3 is 15 residues long. The V and J ends lost 5 bases and 5 bases, in that order; junction bases with no gene match: 6. The germline CDR1 and CDR2 sequences are MNHNY and SVGAGI (reference sequence). DNA for the CDR3: TGTGCCAGCAGTATCCTAGCGGGGGGGACGGAGACCCAGTACTTC. It encodes CASSILAGGTETQYF.

The table lists this clone with a count of one. V and J are TRBV4-1 and TRBJ2-5, with 7 positions matching TRBD2. There are 16 residues in the CDR3. With V trimmed by 4 bases and J by 1 base, 9 bases remained unmatched. CDR1 MGHRA and CDR2 YSYEKL come from the germline V gene. The chain's CDR3 is CASSPPPTSSQETQYF. The CDR3 nucleotides are TGCGCCAGCAGCCCTCCCCCGACTAGCTCCCAAGAGACCCAGTACTTC.